These T cell receptor beta chains were read from a single sample in a study of cytomegalovirus exposure and HLA in healthy donors. Clones were sequenced by immunoSEQ multiplex PCR, and TCRdb holds only the in-frame ones, with some missing. The table lists approximately 200,000 clones, roughly 79% of them singletons, with approximately 2% in the top ten. Sample: PBMCs. These receptors originate from a man in his thirties or forties in good health and CMV-seronegative. CDR3s include the opening cysteine and the closing phenylalanine or tryptophan. A D gene is named only where the DNA matches it firmly. Expanded clones are given a class, and other clones once, few, many or no size at all.

clone_size	v_call	d_call	cdr3_length	j_call	cdr3_nt	cdr3_aa
.	TRBV10-3	.	15	TRBJ2-7	TGTGCCATCAGTGAGTCGAAAAGATTGAGGGACGAGCAGTACTTC	CAISESKRLRDEQYF
.	TRBV5-1	.	15	TRBJ1-1	TGCGCCAGCAGGCTTGAGGACAGCCAAAACACTGAAGCTTTCTTT	CASRLEDSQNTEAFF
.	TRBV5-1	.	14	TRBJ2-1	TGCGCCAGCAGCCTAGTAGGGGCTCTCGGTGAGCAGTTCTTC	CASSLVGALGEQFF
.	TRBV5-1	TRBD1	13	TRBJ2-3	TGCGCCAGCAGCTTAACAGGGGCAGATACGCAGTATTTT	CASSLTGADTQYF
once	TRBV15	.	14	TRBJ2-7	TGTGCCACCAGCAGCGAGTTAAGATCCTACGAGCAGTACTTC	CATSSELRSYEQYF
few	TRBV2	TRBD1	15	TRBJ2-7	TGTGCCAGCAGTGGCAACAGGGGCGCCGGCTACGAGCAGTACTTC	CASSGNRGAGYEQYF
few	TRBV5-5	.	13	TRBJ1-5	TGTGCCAGCAGCCCAGGGGTGAATCAGCCCCAGCATTTT	CASSPGVNQPQHF
few	TRBV14	TRBD2	15	TRBJ2-7	TGTGCCAGCAGCCAAAGGACTAGCGGGAAATACGAGCAGTACTTC	CASSQRTSGKYEQYF
.	TRBV5-1	TRBD2	15	TRBJ2-7	TGCGCCAGCAGCTTGGTCGGGGGGGACGGCGGCGAGCAGTACTTC	CASSLVGGDGGEQYF
.	TRBV5-1	.	13	TRBJ2-2	TGCGCCAGCAGCTCCACAGTCACCGGGGAGCTGTTTTTT	CASSSTVTGELFF
.	TRBV5-6	TRBD1	16	TRBJ1-6	TGTGCCAGCAGCTCCAGGACCGGGACAGGCCTATCACCCCTCCACTTT	CASSSRTGTGLSPLHF
.	TRBV7-9	.	13	TRBJ1-1	TGTGCCAGCAGCCCCGTCGGGGAGGGGCGAGCTTTCTTT	CASSPVGEGRAFF
.	TRBV29-1	.	14	TRBJ2-1	TGCAGCGTTGAATCCTCTACCTTTCGGTATGAGCAGTTCTTC	CSVESSTFRYEQFF
.	TRBV19	.	14	TRBJ1-1	TGTGCCAGTAGTATGAGAGGGTTTATTACTGAAGCTTTCTTT	CASSMRGFITEAFF
.	TRBV5-1	TRBD1	14	TRBJ1-1	TGCGCCAGCAGAAGGGACAGGGCAAACACTGAAGCTTTCTTT	CASRRDRANTEAFF
.	TRBV5-1	.	15	TRBJ2-2	TGCGCCAGCAGTTTAGGGGACTCTCGCGCCGGGGAGCTGTTTTTT	CASSLGDSRAGELFF
few	TRBV4-1	.	15	TRBJ2-7	TGCGCCAGCAGCCAAGGGTTCGGGTCCTTCCGCGAGCAGTACTTC	CASSQGFGSFREQYF